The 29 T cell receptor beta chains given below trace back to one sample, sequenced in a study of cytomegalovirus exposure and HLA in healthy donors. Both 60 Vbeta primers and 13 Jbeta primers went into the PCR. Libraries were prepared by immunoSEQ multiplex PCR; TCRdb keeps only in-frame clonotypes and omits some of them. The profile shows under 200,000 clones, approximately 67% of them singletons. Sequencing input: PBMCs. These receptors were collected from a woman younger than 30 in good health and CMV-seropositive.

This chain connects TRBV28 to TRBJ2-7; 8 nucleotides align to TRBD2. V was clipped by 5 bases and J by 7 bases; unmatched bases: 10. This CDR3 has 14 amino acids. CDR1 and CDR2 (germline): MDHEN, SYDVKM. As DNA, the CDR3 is TGTGCCAGCAGTGTCAGCGGGAGCGGGTGGGAGCAGTACTTC. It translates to CASSVSGSGWEQYF.

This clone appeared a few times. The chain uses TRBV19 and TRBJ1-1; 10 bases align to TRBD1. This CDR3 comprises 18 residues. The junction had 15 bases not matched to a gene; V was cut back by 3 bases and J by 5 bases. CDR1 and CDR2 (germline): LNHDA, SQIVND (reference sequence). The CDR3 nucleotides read TGTGCCAGTAGTATGTTTTTCGGGACAGGGGCCTCCATTACTGAAGCTTTCTTT. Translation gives CASSMFFGTGASITEAFF.

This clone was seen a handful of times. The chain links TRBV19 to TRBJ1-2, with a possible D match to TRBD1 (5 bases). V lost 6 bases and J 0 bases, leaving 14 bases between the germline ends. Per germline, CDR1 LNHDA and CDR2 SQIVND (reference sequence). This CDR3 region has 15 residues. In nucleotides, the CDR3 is TGTGCCAGTAGATGGACCGGGGGGTCTAACTATGGCTACACCTTC. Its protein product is CASRWTGGSNYGYTF.

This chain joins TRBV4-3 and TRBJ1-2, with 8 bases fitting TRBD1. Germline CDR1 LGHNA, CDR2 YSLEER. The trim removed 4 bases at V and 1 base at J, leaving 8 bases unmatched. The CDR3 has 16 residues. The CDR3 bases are TGCGCCAGCAGCCTTTCCCGACAGGGGTTTAACTATGGCTACACCTTC. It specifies CASSLSRQGFNYGYTF.

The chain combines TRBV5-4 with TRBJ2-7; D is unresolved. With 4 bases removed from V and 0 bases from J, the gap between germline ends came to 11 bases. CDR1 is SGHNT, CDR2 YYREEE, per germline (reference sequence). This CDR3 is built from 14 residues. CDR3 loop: CASSQYVSSYEQYF. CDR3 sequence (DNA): TGTGCCAGCAGCCAATACGTTAGCTCCTACGAGCAGTACTTC.

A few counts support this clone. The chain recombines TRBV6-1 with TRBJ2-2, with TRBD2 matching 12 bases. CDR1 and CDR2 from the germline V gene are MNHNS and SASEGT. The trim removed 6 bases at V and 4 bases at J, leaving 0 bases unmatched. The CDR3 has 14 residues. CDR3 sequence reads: CASRGLAGTGELFF. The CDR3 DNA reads TGTGCCAGCAGGGGACTAGCGGGCACCGGGGAGCTGTTTTTT.

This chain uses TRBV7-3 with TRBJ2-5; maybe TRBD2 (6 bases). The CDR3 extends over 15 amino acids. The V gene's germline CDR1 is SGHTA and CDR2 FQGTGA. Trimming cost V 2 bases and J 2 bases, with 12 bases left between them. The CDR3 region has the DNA TGTGCCAGCAGCTTAGGCGGGGCGATTCAAGAGACCCAGTACTTC. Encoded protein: CASSLGGAIQETQYF.

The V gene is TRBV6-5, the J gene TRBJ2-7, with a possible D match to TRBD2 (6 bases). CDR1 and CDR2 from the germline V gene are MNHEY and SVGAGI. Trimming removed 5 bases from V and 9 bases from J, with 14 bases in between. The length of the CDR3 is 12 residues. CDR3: CASSRAGGGQYF. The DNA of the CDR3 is TGTGCCAGCAGTCGAGCGGGTGGCGGGCAGTACTTC.

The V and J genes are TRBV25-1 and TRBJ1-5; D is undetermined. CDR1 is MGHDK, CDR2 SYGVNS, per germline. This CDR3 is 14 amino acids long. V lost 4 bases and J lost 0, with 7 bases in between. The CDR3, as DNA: TGTGCCAGCAGTGGGAGTTATAGCAATCAGCCCCAGCATTTT. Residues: CASSGSYSNQPQHF.

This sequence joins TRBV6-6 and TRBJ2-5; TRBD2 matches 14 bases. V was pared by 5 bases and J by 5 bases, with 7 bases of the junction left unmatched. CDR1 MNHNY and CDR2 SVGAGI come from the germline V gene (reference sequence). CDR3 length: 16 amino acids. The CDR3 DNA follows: TGTGCCAGCAGTGCAGGGACTAGCGGGAGACGTGAGACCCAGTACTTC. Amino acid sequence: CASSAGTSGRRETQYF.

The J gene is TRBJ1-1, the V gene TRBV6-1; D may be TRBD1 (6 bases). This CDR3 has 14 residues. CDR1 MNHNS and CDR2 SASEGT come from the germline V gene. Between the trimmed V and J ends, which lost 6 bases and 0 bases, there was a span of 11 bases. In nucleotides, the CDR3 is TGTGCCAGCAGCAGACAGGTACTGAACACTGAAGCTTTCTTT. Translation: CASSRQVLNTEAFF.

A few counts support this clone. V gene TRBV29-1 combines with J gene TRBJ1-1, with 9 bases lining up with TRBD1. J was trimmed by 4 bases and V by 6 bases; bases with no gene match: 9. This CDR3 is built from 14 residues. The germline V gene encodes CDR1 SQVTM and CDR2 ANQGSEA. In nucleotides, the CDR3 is TGCAGCGTGGACAGGGGCGGGGTCGGCACTGAAGCTTTCTTT. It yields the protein CSVDRGGVGTEAFF.

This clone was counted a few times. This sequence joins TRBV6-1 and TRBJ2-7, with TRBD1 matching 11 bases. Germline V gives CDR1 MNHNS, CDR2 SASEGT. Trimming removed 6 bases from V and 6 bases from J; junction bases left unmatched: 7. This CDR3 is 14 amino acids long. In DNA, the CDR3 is TGTGCCAGCAGGGCCAGGACAGGGGGCGTCGAGCAGTACTTC. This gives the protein CASRARTGGVEQYF.

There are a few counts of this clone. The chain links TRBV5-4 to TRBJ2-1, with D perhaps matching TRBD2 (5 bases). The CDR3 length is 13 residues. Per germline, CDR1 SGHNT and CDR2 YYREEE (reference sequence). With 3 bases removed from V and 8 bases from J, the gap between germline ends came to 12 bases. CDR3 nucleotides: TGTGCCAGCAGCTCCGGGATTTCCCATGAGCAGTTCTTC. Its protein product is CASSSGISHEQFF.

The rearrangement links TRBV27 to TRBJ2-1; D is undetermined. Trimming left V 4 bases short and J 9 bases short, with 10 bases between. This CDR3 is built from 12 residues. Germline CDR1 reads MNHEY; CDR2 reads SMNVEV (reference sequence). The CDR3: CASSYTAGEQFF. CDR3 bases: TGTGCCAGCAGTTATACCGCCGGTGAGCAGTTCTTC.

CDR3 amino acids: CASLLADSNQPQHF. Here the CDR3 DNA reads TGTGCCAGCCTTTTGGCGGATAGCAATCAGCCCCAGCATTTT. The V call is TRBV7-3, the J call TRBJ1-5; D unclear. Germline CDR1 is SGHTA and CDR2 is FQGTGA. V was trimmed by 8 bases and J by 0 bases, leaving 11 bases between them. The CDR3 is made up of 14 amino acids.

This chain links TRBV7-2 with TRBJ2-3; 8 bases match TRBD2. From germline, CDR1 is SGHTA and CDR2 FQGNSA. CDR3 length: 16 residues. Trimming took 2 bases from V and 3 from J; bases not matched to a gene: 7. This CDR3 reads CASSLRSGGWTDTQYF. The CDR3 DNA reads TGTGCCAGCAGCTTAAGATCGGGGGGGTGGACAGATACGCAGTATTTT.

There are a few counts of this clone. As DNA, the CDR3 is TGCGCCAGCAGTAGTAGCCGACGCACCGGGGAGCTGTTTTTT. Amino acids: CASSSSRRTGELFF. This sequence joins TRBV10-1 and TRBJ2-2; D remains unclear. The CDR3 has 14 residues. Germline loops: CDR1 WNHNN, CDR2 SYGVQD (reference sequence). Trimming stripped 5 bases from V and 4 bases from J, with 11 bases between.

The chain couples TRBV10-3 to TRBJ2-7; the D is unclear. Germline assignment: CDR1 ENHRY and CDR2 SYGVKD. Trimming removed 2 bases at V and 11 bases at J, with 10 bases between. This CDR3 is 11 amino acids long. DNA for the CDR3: TGTGCCATCAGTGAGGGGCGATGGGAGTACTTC. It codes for CAISEGRWEYF.

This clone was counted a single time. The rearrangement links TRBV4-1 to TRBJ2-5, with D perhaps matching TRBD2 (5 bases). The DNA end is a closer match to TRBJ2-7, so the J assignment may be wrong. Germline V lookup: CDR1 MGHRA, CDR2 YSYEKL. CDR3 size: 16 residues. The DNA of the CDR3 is TGCGCCAGCAGCCAAGAAGCCCAGCTGACTACCTACGAGCAGTACTTC. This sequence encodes CASSQEAQLTTYEQYF.

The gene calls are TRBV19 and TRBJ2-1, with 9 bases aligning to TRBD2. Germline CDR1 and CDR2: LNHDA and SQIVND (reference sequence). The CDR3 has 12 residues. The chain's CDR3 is CGTGTSFGEQFF. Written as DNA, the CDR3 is TGTGGTACTGGGACTAGCTTCGGTGAGCAGTTCTTC.

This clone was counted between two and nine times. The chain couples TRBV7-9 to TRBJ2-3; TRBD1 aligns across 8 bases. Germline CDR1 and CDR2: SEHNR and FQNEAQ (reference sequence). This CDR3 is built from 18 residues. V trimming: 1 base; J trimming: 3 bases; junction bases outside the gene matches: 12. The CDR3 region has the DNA TGTGCCAGCAGCTTAGGGACAGGGTTTATGTATGGTACAGATACGCAGTATTTT. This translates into CASSLGTGFMYGTDTQYF.

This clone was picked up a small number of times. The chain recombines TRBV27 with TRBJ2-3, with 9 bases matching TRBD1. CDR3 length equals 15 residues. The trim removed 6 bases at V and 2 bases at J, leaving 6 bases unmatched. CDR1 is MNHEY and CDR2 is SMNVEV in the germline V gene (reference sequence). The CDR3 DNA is TGTGCCAGCAGGCAAGGGACAGGGATCACAGATACGCAGTATTTT. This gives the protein CASRQGTGITDTQYF.

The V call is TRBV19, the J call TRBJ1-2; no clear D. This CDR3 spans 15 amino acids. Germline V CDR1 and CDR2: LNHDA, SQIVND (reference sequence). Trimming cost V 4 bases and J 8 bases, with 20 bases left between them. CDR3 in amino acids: CASSRREHHSSGYTF. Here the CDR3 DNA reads TGTGCCAGTAGTAGGAGAGAGCACCACTCTTCCGGCTACACCTTC.

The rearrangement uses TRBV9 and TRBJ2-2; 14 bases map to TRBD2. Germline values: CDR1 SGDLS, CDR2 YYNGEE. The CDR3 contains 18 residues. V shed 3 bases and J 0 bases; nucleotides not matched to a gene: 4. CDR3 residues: CASSGGLAGGPNTGELFF. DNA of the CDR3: TGTGCCAGCAGCGGAGGACTAGCGGGAGGACCGAACACCGGGGAGCTGTTTTTT.

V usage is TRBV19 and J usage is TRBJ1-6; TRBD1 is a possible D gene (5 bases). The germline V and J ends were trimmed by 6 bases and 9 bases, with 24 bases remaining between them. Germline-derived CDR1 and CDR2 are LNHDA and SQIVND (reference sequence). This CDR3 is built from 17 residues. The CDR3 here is CASSTLLFAREGSPLHF. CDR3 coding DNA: TGTGCCAGTAGCACCTTGTTATTCGCCAGGGAGGGTTCACCCCTCCACTTT.

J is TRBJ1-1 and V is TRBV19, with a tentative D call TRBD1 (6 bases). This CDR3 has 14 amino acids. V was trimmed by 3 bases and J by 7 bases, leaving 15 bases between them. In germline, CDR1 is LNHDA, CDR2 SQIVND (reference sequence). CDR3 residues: CASSMDPGVFEAFF. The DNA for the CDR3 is TGTGCCAGTAGTATGGACCCAGGGGTTTTTGAAGCTTTCTTT.

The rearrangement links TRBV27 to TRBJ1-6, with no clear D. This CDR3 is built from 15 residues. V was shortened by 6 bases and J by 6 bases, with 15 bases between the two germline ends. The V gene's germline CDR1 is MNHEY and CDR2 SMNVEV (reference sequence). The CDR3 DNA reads TGTGCCAGCAGGAGTTCGGGAGTGATTAATTCACCCCTCCACTTT. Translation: CASRSSGVINSPLHF.

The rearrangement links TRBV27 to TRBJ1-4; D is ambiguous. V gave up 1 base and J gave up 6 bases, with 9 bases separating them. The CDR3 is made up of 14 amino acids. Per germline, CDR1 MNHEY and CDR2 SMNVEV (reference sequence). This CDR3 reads CASSLWAQDEKLFF. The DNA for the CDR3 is TGTGCCAGCAGTTTATGGGCCCAGGATGAAAAACTGTTTTTT.